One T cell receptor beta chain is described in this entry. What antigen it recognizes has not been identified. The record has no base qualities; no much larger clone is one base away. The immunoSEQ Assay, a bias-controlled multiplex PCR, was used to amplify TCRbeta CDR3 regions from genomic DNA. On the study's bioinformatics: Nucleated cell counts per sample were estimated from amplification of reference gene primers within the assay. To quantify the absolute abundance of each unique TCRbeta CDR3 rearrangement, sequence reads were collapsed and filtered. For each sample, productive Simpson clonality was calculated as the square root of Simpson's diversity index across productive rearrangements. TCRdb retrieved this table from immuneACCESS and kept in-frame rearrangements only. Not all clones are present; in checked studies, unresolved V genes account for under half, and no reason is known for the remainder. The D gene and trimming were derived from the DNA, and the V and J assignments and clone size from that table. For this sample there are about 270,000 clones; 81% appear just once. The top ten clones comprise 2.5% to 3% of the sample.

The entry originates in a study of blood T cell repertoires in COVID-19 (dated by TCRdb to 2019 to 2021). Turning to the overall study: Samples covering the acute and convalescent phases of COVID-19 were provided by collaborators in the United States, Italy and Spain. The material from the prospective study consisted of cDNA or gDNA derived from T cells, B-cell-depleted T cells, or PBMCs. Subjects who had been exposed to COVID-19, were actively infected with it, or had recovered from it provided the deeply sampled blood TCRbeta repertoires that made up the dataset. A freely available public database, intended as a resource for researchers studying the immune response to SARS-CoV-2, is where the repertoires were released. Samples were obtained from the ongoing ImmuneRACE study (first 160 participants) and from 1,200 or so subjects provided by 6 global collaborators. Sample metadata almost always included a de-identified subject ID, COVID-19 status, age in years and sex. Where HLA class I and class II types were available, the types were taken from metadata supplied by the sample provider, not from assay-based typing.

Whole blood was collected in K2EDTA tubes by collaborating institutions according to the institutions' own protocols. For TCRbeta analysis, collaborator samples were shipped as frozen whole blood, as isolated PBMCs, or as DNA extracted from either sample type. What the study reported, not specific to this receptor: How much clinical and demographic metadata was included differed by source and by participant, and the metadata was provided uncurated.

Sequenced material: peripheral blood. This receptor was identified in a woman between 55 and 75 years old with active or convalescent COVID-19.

CDR3 reads: CATSDTTGGRETQYF. The sequenced DNA is TGTGCCACCAGTGATACTACAGGGGGACGAGAGACCCAGTACTTC. The receptor chain draws on TRBV24-1 and TRBJ2-5, with TRBD1 identical over 8 junction bases. V ends up 3 bases short and J 4 bases short, with an unmatched junction base count of 6. Taken from the germline V gene, the CDR1 and CDR2 loops are KGHDR and SFDVKD. The CDR3 holds 15 amino acids from the cysteine to the phenylalanine. Kept here is only the CDR3 DNA, which spans 45 bases and is read in frame from base 1.